This T cell receptor (beta chain) was documented in a study of CD8 T cells in Susac syndrome. CDR1 is SGHRS and CDR2 is YFSETQ in the germline V gene. The V segment lost 4 bases and the J segment 8 bases; nucleotides outside the gene matches: 8. CDR3 length equals 15 residues. RNA amounts of roughly 0.5 to 1 ug underwent reverse transcription with random hexamers. Via MiXCR, TCRdb re-called the immunoSEQ multiplex PCR reads, giving one row per CDR3 protein. The sample has a few hundred thousand distinct CDR3 sequences; approximately 95% are singletons. The source of this sequence is a human donor with multiple sclerosis. The chain links TRBV5-1 to TRBJ1-4; 10 bases align to TRBD1. Sequencing was carried out using CD4+ T cells from PBMCs. CDR3 amino acids: CASSPAGTGEEKLFF. The CDR3, as DNA: TGCGCCAGCAGCCCAGCCGGGACAGGGGAAGAAAAACTGTTTTTT.